Each of the 20 T cell receptor beta chains below was sequenced from the same sample in a study of T cell clonotyping in hematopoietic cell transplantation. Time point described: recipient sample about 28 days before transplant, after cytoreduction. The table came from immunoSEQ multiplex PCR; TCRdb's copy has only in-frame clones and leaves some out. The table includes about 5,100 clones, 25% to 40% detected once. Specimen: peripheral blood mononuclear cells, collected before stem cell transplant. These receptor sequences come from a man aged 50-59 years with myelofibrosis. Some clones in this sample may be carry-over from other donors' samples.

This clone was counted between two and nine times. The chain joins TRBV9 to TRBJ1-6; D uncertain. V was pared by 8 bases and J by 0 bases, with 12 bases between. The CDR3 runs to 15 residues. The germline V gene has CDR1 SGDLS and CDR2 YYNGEE. CDR3 coding DNA: TGTGCCAGTGGACGAGGGAGCTCCTATAATTCACCCCTCCACTTT. Translated, it gives CASGRGSSYNSPLHF.

This clone was counted only a few times. This rearrangement joins TRBV28 to TRBJ2-1, with TRBD1 matching over 7 bases. Germline lookup yields CDR1 MDHEN and CDR2 SYDVKM. The CDR3 runs to 15 residues. Germline trimming cut 5 bases from V and 0 bases from J; bases unmatched to any gene: 4. In nucleotides, the CDR3 is TGTGCCAGCAGTGCCTCAGGGGGCTCCTACAATGAGCAGTTCTTC. This encodes CASSASGGSYNEQFF.

In this sample, this clone turned up once. CDR3 sequence (DNA): TGTGCCAGCACCAACGACTTGACCACCTACGAGCAGTACTTC. Protein: CASTNDLTTYEQYF. The chain uses TRBV5-6 and TRBJ2-7, with D unclear. The germline CDR1 and CDR2 sequences are SGHDT and YYEEEE. V lost 6 bases and J 2 bases, leaving 15 bases between the germline ends. The CDR3 extends over 14 amino acids. The full variable domain, in which reference TRBV5-6 and TRBJ2-7 provide the parts outside the CDR3, is DAGVTQSPTHLIKTRGQQVTLRCSPKSGHDTVSWYQQALGQGPQFIFQYYEEEERQRGNFPDRFSGHQFPNYSSELNVNALLLGDSALYLCASTNDLTTYEQYFGPGTRLTVT.

The chain joins TRBV30 to TRBJ2-7; no firm D call. This CDR3 has 12 amino acids. The germline V gene has CDR1 GTSNPN and CDR2 SVGIG (reference sequence). With 0 bases removed from V and 0 bases from J, the gap between germline ends came to 3 bases. The CDR3 region has the DNA TGTGCCTGGAGTGTGGACTCCTACGAGCAGTACTTC. This sequence encodes CAWSVDSYEQYF.

In this sample, this clone is large. The chain links TRBV2 to TRBJ1-5; TRBD1 aligns across 8 bases. The CDR3 length is 14 residues. The V segment lost 9 bases and the J segment 4 bases; nucleotides outside the gene matches: 8. CDR1 SNHLY and CDR2 FYNNEI come from the germline V gene. The DNA of the CDR3 is TGTGCCAGGGGAGGTACAGGGGGAAATCAGCCCCAGCATTTT. Its protein is CARGGTGGNQPQHF. Drawing the rest from reference TRBV2 and TRBJ1-5, the complete variable domain is EPEVTQTPSHQVTQMGQEVILRCVPISNHLYFYWYRQILGQKVEFLVSFYNNEISEKSEIFDDQFSVERPDGSNFTLKIRSTKLEDSAMYFCARGGTGGNQPQHFGDGTRLSIL.

The rearrangement links TRBV30 to TRBJ1-2; tentatively, D is TRBD1 (5 bases). This CDR3 has 13 amino acids. The ends were cut back, 4 bases at V and 3 bases at J, with 12 bases in the middle. CDR1 is GTSNPN, CDR2 SVGIG, per germline (reference sequence). The DNA for the CDR3 is TGTGCCTGGACCCGGGACCTTCACTATGGCTACACCTTC. Its protein is CAWTRDLHYGYTF. Based on the CDR3 plus reference TRBV30 and TRBJ1-2, the full variable domain is SQTIHQWPATLVQPVGSPLSLECTVEGTSNPNLYWYRQAAGRGLQLLFYSVGIGQISSEVPQNLSASRPQDRQFILSSKKLLLSDSGFYLCAWTRDLHYGYTFGSGTRLTVV.

CDR3 coding DNA: TGTGCCAGCAGGAGGCGGGGTGTTGGCTACACCTTC. This translates into CASRRRGVGYTF. This rearrangement joins TRBV6-6 to TRBJ1-2; D call uncertain. This CDR3 is built from 12 residues. V dropped 6 bases and J dropped 7 bases, with 12 bases sitting between them. The germline CDR1 and CDR2 sequences are MNHNY and SVGAGI (reference sequence).

The chain is built from TRBV5-6 and TRBJ1-2; TRBD1 aligns across 9 bases. V lost 3 bases and J lost 6; bases outside the gene matches: 3. This CDR3 has 13 amino acids. Germline-derived CDR1 and CDR2 are SGHDT and YYEEEE. Written as DNA, the CDR3 is TGTGCCAGCAGCTCCCGGGACAGGGATGGCTACACCTTC. Translation: CASSSRDRDGYTF.

This clone has just a few counts. Relative to the germline gene, one junction end is altered; a read error may explain this. This chain connects TRBV7-9 to TRBJ1-1; D is unresolved. Looked up from germline, CDR1 is SEHNR and CDR2 is FQNEAQ (reference sequence). The CDR3 is 13 residues long. The CDR3 sequence: CASSTRGNTEAFF. Written as DNA, the CDR3 is TGTGCCAGCAGCACAAGAGGGAACACTGAAGCCTTCTTT.

The chain links TRBV6-6 to TRBJ1-1; possibly TRBD1 for D (6 bases). CDR1 is MNHNY and CDR2 is SVGAGI in the germline V gene (reference sequence). V was trimmed by 5 bases and J by 0 bases, leaving 13 bases between them. There are 15 residues in the CDR3. CDR3 sequence reads: CASSGWTEVNTEAFF. CDR3 DNA sequence: TGTGCCAGCAGTGGATGGACAGAGGTGAACACTGAAGCTTTCTTT.

The CDR3 nucleotides read TGTGCCAGCAGCTTAGTCGGGACAGGGGAGACCCAGTACTTC. Residues: CASSLVGTGETQYF. The chain joins TRBV7-9 to TRBJ2-5; 9 bases are shared with TRBD1. V dropped 1 base and J dropped 5; count of bases not matched to a gene: 2. This CDR3 comprises 14 residues. Germline CDR1 and CDR2: SEHNR and FQNEAQ (reference sequence).

This clone has just a few counts. This rearrangement joins TRBV30 to TRBJ2-5; D is ambiguous. The V gene's germline CDR1 is GTSNPN and CDR2 SVGIG (reference sequence). The CDR3 is 11 amino acids. The ends were cut back, 1 base at V and 1 base at J, with 1 base in the middle. The CDR3 DNA sequence: TGTGCCTGGAGTGCCCAAGAGACCCAGTACTTC. Its protein product is CAWSAQETQYF.

The V and J genes are TRBV30 and TRBJ1-6; the D is unclear. The V gene lost 5 bases and the J gene lost 6 bases, with 11 bases spanning the gap. The V gene's germline CDR1 is GTSNPN and CDR2 SVGIG (reference sequence). This CDR3 comprises 13 residues. DNA of the CDR3: TGTGCCTGGCTACGAGACTTTAATTCACCCCTCCACTTT. Its protein product is CAWLRDFNSPLHF.

The chain couples TRBV30 to TRBJ1-4; TRBD1 is a possible D gene (5 bases). Per germline, CDR1 GTSNPN and CDR2 SVGIG (reference sequence). This CDR3 contains 13 residues. V was cut by 4 bases and J by 5 bases, with 11 bases left in between. As DNA, the CDR3 is TGTGCCTGGAACCAAGGGGAGAATGAAAAACTGTTTTTT. Encoded protein: CAWNQGENEKLFF.

This clone came up a few times. This rearrangement joins TRBV30 to TRBJ1-2, with 8 bases identical to TRBD1. This CDR3 contains 15 residues. Germline lookup yields CDR1 GTSNPN and CDR2 SVGIG (reference sequence). J was trimmed by 8 bases and V by 3 bases; bases with no gene match: 14. This CDR3 reads CAWRLLGTGPKGYTF. The CDR3 region has the DNA TGTGCCTGGAGACTTCTTGGGACAGGCCCTAAGGGCTACACCTTC.

This clone was counted between two and nine times. CDR3 bases: TGCAGCGTTTTGACAGGGTCCTACGAGCAGTACTTC. This codes for CSVLTGSYEQYF. V and J are TRBV29-1 and TRBJ2-7; TRBD1 matches at 7 bases. Per germline, CDR1 SQVTM and CDR2 ANQGSEA. Germline trimming cut 5 bases from V and 1 base from J; bases unmatched to any gene: 2. The CDR3 loop spans 12 amino acids.

This chain links TRBV5-6 with TRBJ2-2; 15 bases fit TRBD2. The CDR3 runs to 17 residues. The ends lost 4 bases at V and 6 bases at J; junction bases unmatched: 7. Looked up from germline, CDR1 is SGHDT and CDR2 is YYEEEE. In DNA, the CDR3 is TGTGCCAGCAGCCTGGGACTAGCGGGAGGATTTGCCGGGGAGCTGTTTTTT. It codes for CASSLGLAGGFAGELFF.

The chain has TRBV11-2 and TRBJ1-2; the match to TRBD1 covers 7 bases. The CDR3 is 14 amino acids. CDR1 is SGHAT and CDR2 is FQNNGV in the germline V gene. J gave up 4 bases and V 3 bases, and 5 bases lay outside the gene matches. The DNA of the CDR3 is TGTGCCAGCAGCTTCGGGACAGCTACCTATGGCTACACCTTC. Residues: CASSFGTATYGYTF. The whole variable domain, filled in from reference TRBV11-2 and TRBJ1-2, reads EAGVAQSPRYKIIEKRQSVAFWCNPISGHATLYWYQQILGQGPKLLIQFQNNGVVDDSQLPKDRFSAERLKGVDSTLKIQPAKLEDSAVYLCASSFGTATYGYTFGSGTRLTVV.

This clone was seen only a few times. The rearrangement joins TRBV30 to TRBJ1-2; D remains unclear. The CDR3 totals 13 residues. The germline V gene encodes CDR1 GTSNPN and CDR2 SVGIG (reference sequence). Trimming took off 1 base at V and 8 bases at J, with 14 bases between the two ends. CDR3 nucleotide sequence: TGTGCCTGGAGTGAAGGGTACGGGAGAGGCTACACCTTC. It specifies CAWSEGYGRGYTF.

This clone has a handful of counts. The rearrangement links TRBV5-4 to TRBJ2-1, with D possibly TRBD1 on 6 matching bases. Germline lookup yields CDR1 SGHNT and CDR2 YYREEE (reference sequence). The CDR3 covers 12 residues. V was cut by 3 bases and J by 7 bases, with 8 bases left in between. Here the CDR3 DNA reads TGTGCCAGCAGCTCACAGGGAAATGAGCAGTTCTTC. Translating gives CASSSQGNEQFF.